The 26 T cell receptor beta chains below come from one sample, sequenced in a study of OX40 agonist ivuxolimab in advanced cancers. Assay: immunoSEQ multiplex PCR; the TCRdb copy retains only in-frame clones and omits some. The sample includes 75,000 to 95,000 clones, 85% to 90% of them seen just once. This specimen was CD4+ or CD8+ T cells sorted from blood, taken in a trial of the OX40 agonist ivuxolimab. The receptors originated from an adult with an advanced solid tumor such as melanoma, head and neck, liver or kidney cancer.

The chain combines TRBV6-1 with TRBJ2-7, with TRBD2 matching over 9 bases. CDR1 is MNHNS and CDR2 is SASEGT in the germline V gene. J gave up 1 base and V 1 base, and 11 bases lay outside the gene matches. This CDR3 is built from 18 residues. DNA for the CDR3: TGTGCCAGCAGTGAAGTCGTATTAGCGGGAGCAAGGTCCTACGAGCAGTACTTC. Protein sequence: CASSEVVLAGARSYEQYF.

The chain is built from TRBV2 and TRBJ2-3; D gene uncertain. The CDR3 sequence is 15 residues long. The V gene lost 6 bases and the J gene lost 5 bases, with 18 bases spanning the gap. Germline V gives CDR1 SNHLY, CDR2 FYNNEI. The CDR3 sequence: CASRSEYPLGDTQYF. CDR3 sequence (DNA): TGTGCCAGCAGGTCTGAGTATCCCCTGGGAGATACGCAGTATTTT.

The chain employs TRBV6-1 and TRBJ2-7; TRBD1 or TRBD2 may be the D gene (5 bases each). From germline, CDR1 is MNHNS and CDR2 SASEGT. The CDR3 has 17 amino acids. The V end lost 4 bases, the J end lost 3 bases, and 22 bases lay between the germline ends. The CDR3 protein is CASSGKVWGYHYYEQYF. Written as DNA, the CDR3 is TGTGCCAGCAGTGGGAAGGTTTGGGGGTACCACTACTACGAGCAGTACTTC.

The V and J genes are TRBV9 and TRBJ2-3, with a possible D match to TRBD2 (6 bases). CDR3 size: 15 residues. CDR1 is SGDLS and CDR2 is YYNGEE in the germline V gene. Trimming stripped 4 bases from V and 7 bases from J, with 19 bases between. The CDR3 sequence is CASSPSGLAIHTQYF. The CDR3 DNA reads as TGTGCCAGCAGCCCCTCTGGCCTAGCGATTCATACGCAGTATTTT.

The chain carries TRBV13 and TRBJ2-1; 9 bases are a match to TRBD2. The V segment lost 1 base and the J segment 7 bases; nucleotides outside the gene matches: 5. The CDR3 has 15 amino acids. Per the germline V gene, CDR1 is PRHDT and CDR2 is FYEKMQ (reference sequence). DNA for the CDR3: TGTGCCAGCAGCTTAGTAGCGGGAGAGATTAATGAGCAGTTCTTC. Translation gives CASSLVAGEINEQFF. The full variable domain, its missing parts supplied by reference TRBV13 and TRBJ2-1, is AAGVIQSPRHLIKEKRETATLKCYPIPRHDTVYWYQQGPGQDPQFLISFYEKMQSDKGSIPDRFSAQQFSDYHSELNMSSLELGDSALYFCASSLVAGEINEQFFGPGTRLTVL.

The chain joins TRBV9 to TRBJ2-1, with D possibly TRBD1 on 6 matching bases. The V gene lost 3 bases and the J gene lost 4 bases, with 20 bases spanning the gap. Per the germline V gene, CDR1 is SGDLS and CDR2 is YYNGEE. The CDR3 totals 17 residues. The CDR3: CASSAHRQAIPYNEQFF. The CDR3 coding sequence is TGTGCCAGCAGCGCCCACAGACAGGCCATTCCGTACAATGAGCAGTTCTTC.

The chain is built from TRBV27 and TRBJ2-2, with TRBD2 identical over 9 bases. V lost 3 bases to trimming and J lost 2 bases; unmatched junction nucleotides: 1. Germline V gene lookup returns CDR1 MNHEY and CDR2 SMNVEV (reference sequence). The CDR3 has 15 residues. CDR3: CASSLTSGNTGELFF. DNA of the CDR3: TGTGCCAGCAGTTTGACTAGCGGAAACACCGGGGAGCTGTTTTTT.

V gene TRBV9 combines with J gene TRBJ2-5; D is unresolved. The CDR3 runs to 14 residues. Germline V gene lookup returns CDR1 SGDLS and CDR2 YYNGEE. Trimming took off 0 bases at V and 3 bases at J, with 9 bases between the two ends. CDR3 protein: CASSVAASKETQYF. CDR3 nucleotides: TGTGCCAGCAGCGTAGCAGCTTCCAAAGAGACCCAGTACTTC. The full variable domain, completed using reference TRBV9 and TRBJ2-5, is DSGVTQTPKHLITATGQRVTLRCSPRSGDLSVYWYQQSLDQGLQFLIQYYNGEERAKGNILERFSAQQFPDLHSELNLSSLELGDSALYFCASSVAASKETQYFGPGTRLLVL.

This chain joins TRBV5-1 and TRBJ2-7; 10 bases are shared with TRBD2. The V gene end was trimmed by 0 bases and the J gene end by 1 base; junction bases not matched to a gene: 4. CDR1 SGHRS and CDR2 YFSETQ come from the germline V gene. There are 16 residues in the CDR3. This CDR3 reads CASSLVSSGRSYEQYF. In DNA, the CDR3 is TGCGCCAGCAGCTTGGTCTCTAGCGGGAGATCCTACGAGCAGTACTTC.

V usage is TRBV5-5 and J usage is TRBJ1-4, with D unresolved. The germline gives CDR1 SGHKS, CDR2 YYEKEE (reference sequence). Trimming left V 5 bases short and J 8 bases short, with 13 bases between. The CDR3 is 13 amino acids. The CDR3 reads CASRDYLGEKLFF. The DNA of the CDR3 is TGTGCCAGCAGGGACTACTTAGGGGAAAAACTGTTTTTT.

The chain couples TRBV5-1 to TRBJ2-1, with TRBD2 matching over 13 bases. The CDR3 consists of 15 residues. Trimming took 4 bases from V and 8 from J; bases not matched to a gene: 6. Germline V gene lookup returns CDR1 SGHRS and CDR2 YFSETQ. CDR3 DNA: TGCGCCAGCAGCGGCAGACTAGCGGGAGGAGATGAGCAGTTCTTC. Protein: CASSGRLAGGDEQFF.

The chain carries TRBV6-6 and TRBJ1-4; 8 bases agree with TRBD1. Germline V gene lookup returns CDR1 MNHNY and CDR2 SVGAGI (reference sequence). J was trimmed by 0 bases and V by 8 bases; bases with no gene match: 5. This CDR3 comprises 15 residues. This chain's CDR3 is CASGQGLSTNEKLFF. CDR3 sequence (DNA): TGTGCCAGCGGACAGGGACTCTCAACTAATGAAAAACTGTTTTTT.

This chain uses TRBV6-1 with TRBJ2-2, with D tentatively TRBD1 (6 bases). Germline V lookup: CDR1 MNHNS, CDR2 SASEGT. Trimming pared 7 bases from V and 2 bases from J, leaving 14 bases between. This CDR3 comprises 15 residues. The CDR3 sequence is CASIQGRLNTGELFF. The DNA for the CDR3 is TGTGCCAGCATCCAGGGGAGATTAAACACCGGGGAGCTGTTTTTT.

Here the CDR3 reads CASSLRGYQPQHF. In DNA, the CDR3 is TGTGCCAGCAGTTTAAGGGGTTATCAGCCCCAGCATTTT. The chain links TRBV27 to TRBJ1-5; perhaps TRBD1 as D (5 bases). The V gene's germline CDR1 is MNHEY and CDR2 SMNVEV (reference sequence). This CDR3 is 13 amino acids long. V lost 2 bases to trimming and J lost 5 bases, with 7 bases between them.

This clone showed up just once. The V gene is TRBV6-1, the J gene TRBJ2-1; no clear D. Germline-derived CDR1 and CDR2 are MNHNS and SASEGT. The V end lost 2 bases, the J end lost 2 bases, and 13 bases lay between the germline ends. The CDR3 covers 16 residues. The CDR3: CASSESSLRTYNEQFF. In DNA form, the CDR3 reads TGTGCCAGCAGTGAATCAAGTCTCCGAACCTACAATGAGCAGTTCTTC.

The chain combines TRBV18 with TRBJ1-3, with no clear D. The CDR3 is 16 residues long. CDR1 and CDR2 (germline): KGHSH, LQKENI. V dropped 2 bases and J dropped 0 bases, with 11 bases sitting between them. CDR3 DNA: TGTGCCAGCTCACCAAGGGCGGCAATCTCTGGAAACACCATATATTTT. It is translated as CASSPRAAISGNTIYF. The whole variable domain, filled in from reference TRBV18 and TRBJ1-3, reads NAGVMQNPRHLVRRRGQEARLRCSPMKGHSHVYWYRQLPEEGLKFMVYLQKENIIDESGMPKERFSAEFPKEGPSILRIQQVVRGDSAAYFCASSPRAAISGNTIYFGEGSWLTVV.

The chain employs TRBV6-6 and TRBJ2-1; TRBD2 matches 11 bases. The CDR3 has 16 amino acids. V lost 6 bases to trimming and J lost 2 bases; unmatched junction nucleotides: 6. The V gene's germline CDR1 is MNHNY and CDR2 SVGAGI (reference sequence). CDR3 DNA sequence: TGTGCCAGCAGGGGACTAGCGGCCCTCCCCTACAATGAGCAGTTCTTC. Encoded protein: CASRGLAALPYNEQFF.

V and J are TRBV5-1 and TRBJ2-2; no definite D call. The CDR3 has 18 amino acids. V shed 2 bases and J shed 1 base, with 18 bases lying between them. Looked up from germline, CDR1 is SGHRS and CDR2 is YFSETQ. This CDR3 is CASSLGPQAWWNTGELFF. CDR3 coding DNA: TGCGCCAGCAGCTTAGGGCCCCAAGCTTGGTGGAACACCGGGGAGCTGTTTTTT.

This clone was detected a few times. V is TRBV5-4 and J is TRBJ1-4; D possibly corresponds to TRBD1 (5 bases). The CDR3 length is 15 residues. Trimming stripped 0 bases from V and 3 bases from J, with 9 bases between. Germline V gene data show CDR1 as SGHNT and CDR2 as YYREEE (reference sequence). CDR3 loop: CASSLAGASNEKLFF. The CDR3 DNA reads TGTGCCAGCAGCTTGGCCGGGGCATCTAATGAAAAACTGTTTTTT.

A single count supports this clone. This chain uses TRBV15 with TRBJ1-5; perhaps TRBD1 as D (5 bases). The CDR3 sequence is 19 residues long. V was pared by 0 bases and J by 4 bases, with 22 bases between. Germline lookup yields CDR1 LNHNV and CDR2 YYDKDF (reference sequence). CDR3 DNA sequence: TGTGCCACCAGCAGAGATCCCCTAGGGGCGCAGAAGTGGAATCAGCCCCAGCATTTT. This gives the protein CATSRDPLGAQKWNQPQHF.

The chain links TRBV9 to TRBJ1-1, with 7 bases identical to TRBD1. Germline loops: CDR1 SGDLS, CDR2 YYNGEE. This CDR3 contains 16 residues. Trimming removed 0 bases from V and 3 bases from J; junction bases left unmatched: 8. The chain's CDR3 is CASSVAGDSSYTEAFF. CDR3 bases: TGTGCCAGCAGCGTAGCAGGGGACAGTTCTTACACTGAAGCTTTCTTT.

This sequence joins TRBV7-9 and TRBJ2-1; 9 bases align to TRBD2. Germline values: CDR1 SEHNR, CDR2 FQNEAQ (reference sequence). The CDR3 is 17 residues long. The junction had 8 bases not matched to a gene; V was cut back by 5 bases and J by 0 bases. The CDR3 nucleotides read TGTGCCAGCAGCCCGGGCATAGCGGGAGTCTCCTACAATGAGCAGTTCTTC. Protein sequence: CASSPGIAGVSYNEQFF.

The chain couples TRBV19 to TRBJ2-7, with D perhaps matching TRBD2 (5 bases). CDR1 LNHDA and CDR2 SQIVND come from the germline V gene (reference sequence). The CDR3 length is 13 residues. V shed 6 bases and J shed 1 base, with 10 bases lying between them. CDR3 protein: CASRTSGSYEQYF. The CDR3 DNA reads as TGTGCCAGTAGAACCAGCGGATCCTACGAGCAGTACTTC.

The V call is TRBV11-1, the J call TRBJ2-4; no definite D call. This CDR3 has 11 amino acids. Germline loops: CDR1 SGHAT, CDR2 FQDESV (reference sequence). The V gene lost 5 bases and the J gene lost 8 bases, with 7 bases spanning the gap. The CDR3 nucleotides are TGTGCCAGCAGCAATGGCGACATTCAGTACTTC. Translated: CASSNGDIQYF.

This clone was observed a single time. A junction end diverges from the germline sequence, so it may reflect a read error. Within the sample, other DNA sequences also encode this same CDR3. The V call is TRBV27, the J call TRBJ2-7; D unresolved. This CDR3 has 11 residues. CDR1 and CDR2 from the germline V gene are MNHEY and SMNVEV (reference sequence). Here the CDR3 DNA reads TGCGCCAGCAGTACCCCCTACGAGCAGTACTTC. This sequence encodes CASSTPYEQYF.

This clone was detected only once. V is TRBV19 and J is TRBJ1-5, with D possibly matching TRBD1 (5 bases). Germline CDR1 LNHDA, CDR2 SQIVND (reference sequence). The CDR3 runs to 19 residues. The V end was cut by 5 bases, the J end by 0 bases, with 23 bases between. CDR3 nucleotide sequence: TGTGCCAGTAGTTCACAGGTTCCCTTTGGGAAGTATAGCAATCAGCCCCAGCATTTT. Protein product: CASSSQVPFGKYSNQPQHF.